The next 30 T cell receptor beta chains were all read from a single sample in a study of Graves' ophthalmopathy and Graves' hyperthyroidism (dated by TCRdb to 2017 to 2018). Reads for this sample came from an Illumina HiSeq 2000. For repertoire sequencing, TCR beta CDR3 regions were amplified from RNA transcripts. The first round was an RT-PCR using HTBI primers with the Qiagen OneStep RT-PCR kit, and this first round was followed by a second-round multiplex PCR, then size selection and purification. Starting from the raw public reads, TCRdb applied fastp trimming at Q25, assembled clones with MiXCR and retained in-frame beta chains. Rows matching on CDR3 protein sequence are summarized as one entry with the most common DNA and genes. The sample profile shows around 1.1 million distinct CDR3 sequences; roughly two fifths of them were found once. Roughly 10% of the sample is in the top ten clones.

Material: peripheral blood or thyroid tissue (not recorded which). Receptor source: an adult man with Graves' hyperthyroidism.

The chain employs TRBV7-2 and TRBJ2-7; D call uncertain. Germline V gives CDR1 SGHTA, CDR2 FQGNSA. V shed 6 bases and J shed 0 bases, with 15 bases lying between them. The CDR3 is 15 residues long. The CDR3 coding sequence is TGTGCCAGCAGACAAGAAGGCCTATCCTCCTACGAGCAGTACTTC. This translates into CASRQEGLSSYEQYF.

This clonotype has just a few counts. The V and J genes are TRBV5-5 and TRBJ2-5; D is perhaps TRBD1 (6 bases). CDR3 size: 16 residues. Per germline, CDR1 SGHKS and CDR2 YYEKEE (reference sequence). V was clipped by 0 bases and J by 2 bases, with 14 bases between them. Written as DNA, the CDR3 is TGTGCCAGCAGCTTGGGATTTGGCAGGGGACAAGAGACCCAGTACTTC. It specifies CASSLGFGRGQETQYF.

V gene TRBV7-7 combines with J gene TRBJ2-5, with TRBD2 identical over 8 bases. In germline, CDR1 is SSHAT, CDR2 FNYEAQ (reference sequence). The trim removed 5 bases at V and 4 bases at J, leaving 9 bases unmatched. This CDR3 region has 15 residues. The CDR3 sequence is CASSVEYSGAETQYF. The CDR3 DNA reads TGTGCCAGCAGCGTTGAATATAGCGGGGCAGAGACCCAGTACTTC.

The chain combines TRBV4-3 with TRBJ2-7; weak D call: TRBD2 (6 bases). Germline V CDR1 and CDR2: LGHNA, YSLEER. The CDR3 runs 15 residues. With 0 bases removed from V and 0 bases from J, the gap between germline ends came to 9 bases. The CDR3 bases are TGCGCCAGCAGCCAAGAGCGGGGCTACTCCTACGAGCAGTACTTC. Protein sequence: CASSQERGYSYEQYF.

This sequence joins TRBV4-1 and TRBJ2-5; the match to TRBD2 covers 7 bases. Trimming at V came to 6 bases and at J to 1 base, leaving 11 bases not matched to a gene. The CDR3 runs to 16 residues. Looked up from germline, CDR1 is MGHRA and CDR2 is YSYEKL. The CDR3: CASSPRALAAQETQYF. The CDR3, as DNA: TGCGCCAGCAGTCCGAGGGCCCTAGCGGCCCAAGAGACCCAGTACTTC.

This chain connects TRBV7-3 to TRBJ1-1; TRBD1 might be the D (5 bases). Germline CDR1 and CDR2: SGHTA and FQGTGA. This CDR3 has 15 residues. V gave up 3 bases and J gave up 2 bases, with 13 bases separating them. CDR3 residues: CASSFQGRRNTEAFF. The CDR3 DNA follows: TGTGCCAGCAGCTTTCAGGGCAGACGTAACACTGAAGCTTTCTTT.

This clonotype was detected only a few times. V gene TRBV27 combines with J gene TRBJ1-2; the D is unclear. V lost 5 bases, J lost 5 bases, and 12 bases lay in between. The CDR3 has 13 amino acids. Germline CDR1 reads MNHEY; CDR2 reads SMNVEV (reference sequence). The CDR3 loop is CASSHYVGYGYTF. The CDR3 DNA sequence: TGTGCCAGCAGTCACTACGTAGGGTATGGCTACACCTTC.

The V and J genes are TRBV28 and TRBJ1-3, with D possibly matching TRBD1 (6 bases). Germline CDR1 reads MDHEN; CDR2 reads SYDVKM. V was clipped by 6 bases and J by 1 base, with 13 bases between them. The CDR3 spans 15 residues. The CDR3 loop is CASSLGQMSGNTIYF. In nucleotides, the CDR3 is TGTGCCAGCAGCTTAGGACAGATGTCTGGAAACACCATATATTTT.

In its sample, this clonotype was seen many times. The chain carries TRBV7-8 and TRBJ1-3; D is perhaps TRBD1 (6 bases). The V gene lost 1 base and the J gene lost 0 bases, with 13 bases spanning the gap. This CDR3 is 17 amino acids long. CDR1 SGHVS and CDR2 FQNEAQ come from the germline V gene. The CDR3 DNA reads as TGTGCCAGCAGCTTAGGGGGGGCCCGGCCCTCTGGAAACACCATATATTTT. Its protein product is CASSLGGARPSGNTIYF.

In this sample, this clonotype turned up many times. A much larger clone lies a single base off, so this may be a read error. The rearrangement links TRBV6-2 or TRBV6-3 to TRBJ1-5; D remains unclear. Germline-derived CDR1 and CDR2 are MNHEY and SVGEGT. The V gene lost 2 bases and the J gene lost 5 bases, with 4 bases spanning the gap. The CDR3 runs 12 residues. The CDR3 protein is CASSYGYQPQHF. In DNA, the CDR3 is TGTGCCAGCAGTTACGGGTATCAGCCCCAGCATTTT.

The chain has TRBV11-2 and TRBJ2-7, with TRBD1 as a possible D gene (6 bases). Germline assignment: CDR1 SGHAT and CDR2 FQNNGV. Trimming took off 4 bases at V and 4 bases at J, with 17 bases between the two ends. The CDR3 is 15 amino acids. The CDR3 bases are TGTGCCAGCAGCTCAATCTACAGACAGGCTTACGAGCAGTACTTC. This gives the protein CASSSIYRQAYEQYF.

The rearrangement uses TRBV12-3 or TRBV12-4 and TRBJ1-6; D perhaps matches TRBD1 (5 bases). With 3 bases removed from V and 3 bases from J, the gap between germline ends came to 9 bases. This CDR3 is 15 amino acids long. CDR3 amino acids: CASSLGRIYNSPLHF. The CDR3 DNA follows: TGTGCCAGCAGTTTGGGACGGATCTATAATTCACCCCTCCACTTT.

The chain is built from TRBV7-2 and TRBJ1-1; the D gene is possibly TRBD1 (5 bases). Between the trimmed V and J ends, which lost 6 bases and 3 bases, there was a span of 17 bases. Germline assignment: CDR1 SGHTA and CDR2 FQGNSA. The CDR3 is made up of 15 amino acids. The CDR3, as DNA: TGTGCCAGCAGACAAGTACCAGGGACCGACACTGAAGCTTTCTTT. Translation gives CASRQVPGTDTEAFF.

This chain links TRBV24-1 with TRBJ1-5; D remains unclear. V was trimmed by 6 bases and J by 3 bases, leaving 14 bases between them. This CDR3 has 15 residues. Germline CDR1 reads KGHDR; CDR2 reads SFDVKD. CDR3 sequence reads: CATSSGGLINQPQHF. Written as DNA, the CDR3 is TGTGCCACCAGTTCAGGAGGTCTCATCAATCAGCCCCAGCATTTT.

This clonotype was observed a few times. The chain has TRBV5-1 and TRBJ2-7, with 8 bases lining up with TRBD2. Germline assignment: CDR1 SGHRS and CDR2 YFSETQ. Losses at the gene ends were 0 bases for V and 3 bases for J; bases not matched to a gene: 5. The CDR3 sequence is 15 residues long. As DNA, the CDR3 is TGCGCCAGCAGCTTGGATGCGGGGGGCCGCTACGAGCAGTACTTC. Amino acids: CASSLDAGGRYEQYF. The variable domain in full, with the rest retrieved from reference TRBV5-1 and TRBJ2-7, is KAGVTQTPRYLIKTRGQQVTLSCSPISGHRSVSWYQQTPGQGLQFLFEYFSETQRNKGNFPGRFSGRQFSNSRSEMNVSTLELGDSALYLCASSLDAGGRYEQYFGPGTRLTVT.

This clonotype was picked up many times. This rearrangement joins TRBV5-1 to TRBJ1-5; unclear D gene. Per germline, CDR1 SGHRS and CDR2 YFSETQ. The CDR3 covers 14 residues. V lost 4 bases, J lost 4 bases, and 12 bases lay in between. The CDR3, as DNA: TGCGCCAGCAGCATGGGTTCTGGGAATCAGCCCCAGCATTTT. Translating gives CASSMGSGNQPQHF.

For this clonotype: An end of the junction does not agree with germline; a read error may underlie this. The gene calls are TRBV10-3 and TRBJ2-7, with D possibly matching TRBD2 (6 bases). The CDR3 consists of 14 residues. Germline values: CDR1 ENHRY, CDR2 SYGVKD. The CDR3 spells CAISDSAGTYKQYF. CDR3 sequence (DNA): TGTGCCATCAGTGATTCTGCGGGAACCTACAAGCAGTACTTC.

V and J are TRBV7-9 and TRBJ2-7; TRBD1 aligns across 7 bases. Germline CDR1 is SEHNR and CDR2 is FQNEAQ (reference sequence). This CDR3 comprises 13 residues. The junction had 5 bases not matched to a gene; V was cut back by 7 bases and J by 2 bases. The DNA for the CDR3 is TGTGCCAGCACCGGACAGGTCCCCTACGAGCAGTACTTC. Encoded protein: CASTGQVPYEQYF.

The CDR3 loop reads CASSEWDRNYGYTF. DNA for the CDR3: TGTGCCAGCAGTGAATGGGACAGGAACTATGGCTACACCTTC. The chain couples TRBV25-1 to TRBJ1-2, with 8 bases matching TRBD1. This CDR3 region has 14 residues. Trimming took 1 base from V and 2 from J; bases not matched to a gene: 0. Germline CDR1 and CDR2: MGHDK and SYGVNS.

The chain couples TRBV9 to TRBJ2-7, with 7 bases identical to TRBD1. Trimming cost V 1 base and J 1 base; bases outside gene matches: 5. The CDR3 is made up of 15 amino acids. Germline CDR1 is SGDLS and CDR2 is YYNGEE. CDR3: CASSVKGANSYEQYF. DNA of the CDR3: TGTGCCAGCAGCGTAAAGGGGGCAAATTCCTACGAGCAGTACTTC.

As for this clonotype: This could be a read error, since a much larger clone is one nucleotide away. The DNA for the CDR3 is TGTGCCAGCAGCTTGGGGACAGTGACCTATGGCTACACCTTC. Translation: CASSLGTVTYGYTF. This chain connects TRBV5-6 to TRBJ1-2; D possibly corresponds to TRBD1 (6 bases). This CDR3 contains 14 residues. Trimming stripped 0 bases from V and 4 bases from J, with 10 bases between. Germline lookup yields CDR1 SGHDT and CDR2 YYEEEE.

Note on this clonotype: It may be a read error: a sequence one base away is much more abundant. The genes are TRBV10-2 and TRBJ2-5; possible D gene TRBD2, 6 bases. Deletions cut 2 bases from V and 4 bases from J, with 8 bases between. Germline CDR1 reads WSHSY; CDR2 reads SAAADI. The CDR3 has 13 amino acids. CDR3 nucleotide sequence: TGCGCCAGCAGTGAGAAGCGGGCAGAGACCCAGTACTTC. Its translation is CASSEKRAETQYF.

In the case of this clonotype: A much larger clone is a single base away; this may be a read error. The chain carries TRBV20-1 and TRBJ2-7, with TRBD1 identical over 9 bases. V lost 4 bases, J lost 6 bases, and 4 bases stayed unmatched. The CDR3 contains 12 residues. CDR1 and CDR2 from the germline V gene are DFQATT and SNEGSKA (reference sequence). The CDR3 coding sequence is TGCAGTGCTATCCCGGACAGGGGCGAGCAGTACTTC. This gives the protein CSAIPDRGEQYF.

This clonotype appeared a single time. The CDR3 protein is CAKQDRGRGYGYTF. CDR3 sequence (DNA): TGTGCTAAGCAAGACAGGGGGCGAGGCTATGGCTACACCTTC. The V and J genes are TRBV25-1 and TRBJ1-2; TRBD1 agrees at 10 bases. Germline V lookup: CDR1 MGHDK, CDR2 SYGVNS. The CDR3 is made up of 14 amino acids.

This clonotype was counted at least ten times. The chain is built from TRBV7-9 and TRBJ2-7; the match to TRBD2 covers 10 bases. The CDR3 is 17 amino acids. The germline gives CDR1 SEHNR, CDR2 FQNEAQ (reference sequence). V dropped 1 base and J dropped 3; count of bases not matched to a gene: 9. CDR3 nucleotides: TGTGCCAGCAGCTTAGGATCGCTAGCGGGAGAATTCTACGAGCAGTACTTC. Amino acids: CASSLGSLAGEFYEQYF.

The V call is TRBV2, the J call TRBJ1-1; the D gene is possibly TRBD1 (6 bases). The CDR3 contains 12 residues. Trimming took 7 bases from V and 9 from J, leaving 15 bases between them. Germline V gives CDR1 SNHLY, CDR2 FYNNEI. CDR3 region: CASKRSGGQAFF. CDR3 coding DNA: TGTGCCAGCAAGAGAAGCGGGGGCCAAGCTTTCTTT.

V usage is TRBV3-1 and J usage is TRBJ2-7; 9 bases are shared with TRBD1. Germline loops: CDR1 LGHDT, CDR2 YNNKEL (reference sequence). This CDR3 spans 15 amino acids. J lost 5 bases, V lost 5 bases, and 10 bases had no gene match. This chain's CDR3 is CASSNIGQGRDEQYF. The CDR3 DNA reads TGTGCCAGCAGCAACATAGGACAGGGGCGCGACGAGCAGTACTTC.

Notes on this clonotype: This may be a read error, as it is one base from a much larger clone. The V call is TRBV27, the J call TRBJ1-2, with a tentative D call TRBD1 (5 bases). The germline V gene encodes CDR1 MNHEY and CDR2 SMNVEV (reference sequence). This CDR3 is 14 amino acids long. The V gene lost 7 bases and the J gene lost 8 bases, with 20 bases spanning the gap. The CDR3 protein is CASNRATDTSGYTF. The CDR3 DNA follows: TGTGCCAGCAATCGGGCGACAGATACCTCCGGCTACACCTTC.

This clonotype occurred many times. The V and J genes are TRBV20-1 and TRBJ2-2; D uncertain. In germline, CDR1 is DFQATT, CDR2 SNEGSKA (reference sequence). The CDR3 runs to 13 residues. The V end was cut by 6 bases, the J end by 0 bases, with 8 bases between. CDR3: CSAHSANTGELFF. Here the CDR3 DNA reads TGCAGTGCACACAGTGCGAACACCGGGGAGCTGTTTTTT.

This clonotype was found once. The chain has TRBV19 and TRBJ1-1; TRBD1 matches 11 bases. Germline V gives CDR1 LNHDA, CDR2 SQIVND (reference sequence). The CDR3 is 14 residues long. V gave up 9 bases and J gave up 5 bases; unmatched junction bases: 8. CDR3 sequence reads: CASRDRGMITEAFF. CDR3 DNA: TGTGCCAGCCGGGACAGGGGGATGATAACTGAAGCTTTCTTT.